This entry lists 14 T cell receptor beta chains sequenced from one sample in a study of shared clonotypes between healthy human individuals. Libraries were prepared by immunoSEQ multiplex PCR; TCRdb keeps only in-frame clonotypes and omits some of them. The sample carries approximately 2,000,000 clones, 80% to 95% recorded once. Terminally differentiated effector memory CD45RA+ cells were excluded by CCR7 positive selection of CD45RO-negative cells. Specimen: naive CD8+ T cells from PBMCs. The receptors here all came from a man between 18 and 29 years old in good health. Some clones in this sample may be carry-over from other donors' samples.

This rearrangement joins TRBV11-3 to TRBJ1-1; maybe TRBD1 (6 bases). This CDR3 spans 14 amino acids. Trimming left V 5 bases short and J 3 bases short, with 13 bases between. CDR1 and CDR2 (germline): SGHNT, YENEEA. CDR3 sequence reads: CASSPDRSYTEAFF. The CDR3 coding sequence is TGTGCCAGCAGCCCTGACAGGAGCTACACTGAAGCTTTCTTT.

The V gene is TRBV27, the J gene TRBJ2-7, with D perhaps matching TRBD1 (6 bases). The CDR3 consists of 15 residues. Germline CDR1 and CDR2: MNHEY and SMNVEV (reference sequence). Trimming left V 2 bases short and J 1 base short, with 12 bases between. The CDR3 here is CASSLKTGWSYEQYF. Here the CDR3 DNA reads TGTGCCAGCAGTTTAAAAACAGGGTGGTCCTACGAGCAGTACTTC.

The CDR3: CASSIGPYRGNEQFF. Written as DNA, the CDR3 is TGTGCCAGTAGTATTGGCCCTTATAGGGGCAATGAGCAGTTCTTC. The gene calls are TRBV19 and TRBJ2-1, with D perhaps matching TRBD1 (5 bases). Germline V CDR1 and CDR2: LNHDA, SQIVND (reference sequence). Trimming shortened V by 3 bases and J by 6 bases, and 15 bases separated the two germline ends. The CDR3 sequence is 15 residues long.

In its sample, this clone was seen once. The rearrangement links TRBV11-2 to TRBJ1-5; 7 positions agree with TRBD1. The CDR3 sequence is 16 residues long. V shed 1 base, J shed 0 bases, and the junction held 3 bases outside the gene matches. Germline V gives CDR1 SGHAT, CDR2 FQNNGV. The CDR3 is CASSLGTGYSNQPQHF. CDR3 DNA sequence: TGTGCCAGCAGCTTAGGGACAGGATATAGCAATCAGCCCCAGCATTTT.

CDR3 sequence (DNA): TGTGCCAGCAGCGTGGGGAGCACTGAAGCTTTCTTT. This sequence encodes CASSVGSTEAFF. This sequence joins TRBV7-9 and TRBJ1-1; D gene ambiguous. This CDR3 region has 12 residues. The V gene lost 5 bases and the J gene lost 4 bases, with 8 bases spanning the gap. Germline CDR1 and CDR2: SEHNR and FQNEAQ (reference sequence).

Remarks on this clone: Other nucleotide sequences in the sample specify the same CDR3. This chain joins TRBV19 and TRBJ1-1; TRBD1 might be the D (5 bases). The germline V and J ends were trimmed by 1 base and 2 bases, with 11 bases remaining between them. In germline, CDR1 is LNHDA, CDR2 SQIVND (reference sequence). The CDR3 covers 15 residues. CDR3 DNA sequence: TGTGCCAGTAGTATAGGTCCGGGGGGAAACACTGAAGCTTTCTTT. This encodes CASSIGPGGNTEAFF.

The chain has TRBV13 and TRBJ1-3; D not certain. V lost 0 bases, J lost 3 bases, and 3 bases lay in between. Germline CDR1 is PRHDT and CDR2 is FYEKMQ (reference sequence). This CDR3 region has 13 residues. Written as DNA, the CDR3 is TGTGCCAGCAGCTTAGGCGGTGGAAACACCATATATTTT. Protein: CASSLGGGNTIYF.

V gene TRBV7-2 combines with J gene TRBJ2-2; D is perhaps TRBD2 (5 bases). CDR3 length equals 15 residues. The V end was cut by 5 bases, the J end by 1 base, with 11 bases between. Per the germline V gene, CDR1 is SGHTA and CDR2 is FQGNSA. The CDR3 DNA reads as TGTGCCAGCAGCCCAACTAGTCAGAACACCGGGGAGCTGTTTTTT. Translation gives CASSPTSQNTGELFF.

The rearrangement joins TRBV27 to TRBJ2-7, with 7 bases aligning to TRBD2. In germline, CDR1 is MNHEY, CDR2 SMNVEV (reference sequence). Losses at the gene ends were 2 bases for V and 5 bases for J; bases not matched to a gene: 18. The length of the CDR3 is 18 residues. CDR3 nucleotides: TGTGCCAGCAGTTTAACAGGTTTCGAGTGGGAGGGCCTTGACGAGCAGTACTTC. Translating gives CASSLTGFEWEGLDEQYF.

In its sample, this clone was seen once. The CDR3 loop is CASSQAVEAFF. CDR3 DNA: TGTGCCAGCAGCCAGGCTGTTGAAGCTTTCTTT. This chain uses TRBV7-9 with TRBJ1-1, with no clear D. Per germline, CDR1 SEHNR and CDR2 FQNEAQ (reference sequence). V dropped 5 bases and J dropped 7 bases, with 8 bases sitting between them. CDR3 length: 11 residues.

The chain carries TRBV5-6 and TRBJ2-2; 11 bases are shared with TRBD2. After removal of 0 bases from V and 6 bases from J, the junction contained 4 bases not matched to a gene. Germline V gives CDR1 SGHDT, CDR2 YYEEEE. CDR3 size: 16 residues. The CDR3 region is CASSLGSGRAPGELFF. The CDR3 nucleotides read TGTGCCAGCAGCTTGGGTAGCGGGAGGGCTCCCGGGGAGCTGTTTTTT.

The chain is built from TRBV4-3 and TRBJ1-3, with a tentative D call TRBD1 (6 bases). CDR1 is LGHNA and CDR2 is YSLEER in the germline V gene. This CDR3 has 16 residues. Trimming pared 2 bases from V and 3 bases from J, leaving 14 bases between. In nucleotides, the CDR3 is TGCGCCAGCAGCCAAACTCTACAGGGTTATGGAAACACCATATATTTT. Protein: CASSQTLQGYGNTIYF.

This chain connects TRBV27 to TRBJ2-5, with D possibly being TRBD1 (6 bases). V was shortened by 5 bases and J by 0 bases, with 7 bases between the two germline ends. From germline, CDR1 is MNHEY and CDR2 SMNVEV (reference sequence). This CDR3 has 13 residues. The CDR3 here is CASSDRYQETQYF. The CDR3 DNA reads as TGTGCCAGCAGTGACAGGTACCAAGAGACCCAGTACTTC.

V usage is TRBV6-1 and J usage is TRBJ1-1, with D possibly matching TRBD1 (6 bases). Trimming removed 5 bases at V and 4 bases at J, with 17 bases between. Looked up from germline, CDR1 is MNHNS and CDR2 is SASEGT. This CDR3 has 15 amino acids. Here the CDR3 DNA reads TGTGCCAGCAGTTCGTATAAGGGGGGACTCACTGAAGCTTTCTTT. As protein: CASSSYKGGLTEAFF.